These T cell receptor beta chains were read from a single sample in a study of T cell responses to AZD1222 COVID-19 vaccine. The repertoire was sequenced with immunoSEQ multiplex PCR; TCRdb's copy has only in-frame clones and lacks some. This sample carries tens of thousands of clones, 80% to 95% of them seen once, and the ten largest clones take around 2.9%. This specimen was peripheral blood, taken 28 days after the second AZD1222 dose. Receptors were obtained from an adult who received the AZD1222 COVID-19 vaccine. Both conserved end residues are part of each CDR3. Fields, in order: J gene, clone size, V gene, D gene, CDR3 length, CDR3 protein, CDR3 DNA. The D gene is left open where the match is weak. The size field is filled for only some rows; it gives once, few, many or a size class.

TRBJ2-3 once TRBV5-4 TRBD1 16 CASSSKTTGPGDTQYF TGTGCCAGCAGCTCCAAAACGACAGGGCCAGGGGATACGCAGTATTTT
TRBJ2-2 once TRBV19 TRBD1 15 CASSIPQGDTGELFF TGTGCCAGTAGTATCCCGCAGGGGGACACCGGGGAGCTGTTTTTT
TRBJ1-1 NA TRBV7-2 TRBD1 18 CASSSPGQGSSVDTEAFF TGTGCCAGCAGCTCCCCGGGACAGGGGAGTTCAGTGGACACTGAAGCTTTCTTT
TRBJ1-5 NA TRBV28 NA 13 CASSPGATQPQHF TGTGCCAGCAGTCCCGGGGCTACTCAGCCCCAGCATTTT
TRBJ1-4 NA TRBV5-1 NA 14 CASSWLPTNEKLFF TGCGCCAGCAGTTGGCTCCCAACTAATGAAAAACTGTTTTTT
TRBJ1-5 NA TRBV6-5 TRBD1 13 CASSLDRGATQHF TGTGCCAGCAGTCTCGACAGGGGGGCGACCCAGCATTTT
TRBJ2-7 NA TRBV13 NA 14 CASSLAGTTYEQYF TGTGCCAGCAGCTTAGCGGGGACCACCTACGAGCAGTACTTC
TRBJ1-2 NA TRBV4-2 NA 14 CASSPGNRGAQGSF TGTGCCAGCAGCCCGGGGAACAGAGGGGCCCAGGGGTCCTTC
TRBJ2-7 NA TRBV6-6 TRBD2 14 CASSPGGGSYEQYF TGTGCCAGCAGCCCGGGGGGGGGCTCCTACGAGCAGTACTTC
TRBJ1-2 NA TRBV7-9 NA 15 CASSSFGRINYGYTF TGTGCCAGCAGCTCATTTGGGAGGATTAACTATGGCTACACCTTC
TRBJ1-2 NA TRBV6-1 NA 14 CASSEWRVGAGYTF TGTGCCAGCAGTGAATGGAGGGTGGGTGCTGGCTACACCTTC
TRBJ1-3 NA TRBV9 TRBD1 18 CASSDAPGQGNSGNTIYF TGTGCCAGCAGCGATGCTCCTGGACAGGGCAATTCTGGAAACACCATATATTTT
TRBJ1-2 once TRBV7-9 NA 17 CASSLVLAAPSVGGYTF TGTGCCAGCAGCTTAGTTTTGGCGGCCCCGAGTGTGGGTGGCTACACCTTC
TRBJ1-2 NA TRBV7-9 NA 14 CASSLSGDYYGYTF TGTGCCAGCAGCCTGTCTGGGGATTACTATGGCTACACCTTC
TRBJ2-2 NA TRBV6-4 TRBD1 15 CASRPDRGSTGELFF TGTGCCAGCAGACCAGACAGGGGAAGCACCGGGGAGCTGTTTTTT
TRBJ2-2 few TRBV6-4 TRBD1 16 CASRANPGQATGELFF TGTGCCAGCAGAGCAAACCCAGGACAGGCCACCGGGGAGCTGTTTTTT
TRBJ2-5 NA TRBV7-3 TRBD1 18 CASSPSDRGGPYQETQYF TGTGCCAGCAGCCCCTCGGACAGGGGGGGCCCCTACCAAGAGACCCAGTACTTC
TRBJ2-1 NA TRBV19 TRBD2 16 CASSIGTSGGVGEQFF TGTGCCAGTAGTATAGGGACTAGCGGGGGGGTCGGCGAGCAGTTCTTC
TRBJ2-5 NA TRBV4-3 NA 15 CASSPLLGTPETQYF TGCGCCAGCAGCCCATTACTCGGGACCCCCGAGACCCAGTACTTC
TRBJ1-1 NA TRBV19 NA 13 CASSSGAGTEAFF TGTGCCAGTAGTAGCGGGGCTGGCACTGAAGCTTTCTTT
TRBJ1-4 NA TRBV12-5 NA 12 CASGLMGAKLFF TGTGCTAGTGGTTTAATGGGTGCAAAACTGTTTTTT
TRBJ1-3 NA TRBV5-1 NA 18 CASSWGAYSGADGNTIYF TGCGCCAGCAGCTGGGGGGCTTACTCAGGGGCAGATGGAAACACCATATATTTT
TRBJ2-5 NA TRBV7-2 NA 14 CASSLTRAAETQYF TGTGCCAGCAGCTTAACGCGGGCGGCAGAGACCCAGTACTTC
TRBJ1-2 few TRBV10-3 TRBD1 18 CAISEAPGQGLTGYGYTF TGTGCCATCAGTGAGGCCCCGGGACAGGGCCTTACCGGCTATGGCTACACCTTC
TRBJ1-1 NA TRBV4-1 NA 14 CASSQVLSGAEAFF TGCGCCAGCAGCCAAGTTTTATCGGGGGCTGAAGCTTTCTTT
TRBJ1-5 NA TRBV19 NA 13 CASSIPEYQPQHF TGTGCCAGTAGTATACCGGAGTATCAGCCCCAGCATTTT
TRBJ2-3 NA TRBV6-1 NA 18 CASSEDPPIETYTDTQYF TGTGCCAGCAGTGAAGACCCTCCGATAGAAACCTACACAGATACGCAGTATTTT
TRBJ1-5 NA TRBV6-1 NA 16 CASSEYGGSSNQPQHF TGTGCCAGCAGTGAATATGGGGGGTCCAGCAATCAGCCCCAGCATTTT
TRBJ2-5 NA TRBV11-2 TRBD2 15 CASSIGTSGQETQYF TGTGCCAGCAGCATAGGCACTAGCGGACAAGAGACCCAGTACTTC
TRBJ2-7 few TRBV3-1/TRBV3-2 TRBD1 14 CASSGQGNSYEQYF TGTGCCAGCAGCGGACAGGGGAACTCCTACGAGCAGTACTTC
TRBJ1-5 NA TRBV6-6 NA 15 CASSYSGHSNQPQHF TGTGCCAGCAGTTACTCGGGACACAGCAATCAGCCCCAGCATTTT
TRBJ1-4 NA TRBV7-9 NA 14 CASSNTGGGEKLFF TGTGCCAGCAGCAACACGGGGGGCGGGGAAAAACTGTTTTTT
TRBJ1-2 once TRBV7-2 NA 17 CASSLLNPGVTFYGYTF TGTGCCAGCAGCTTACTTAACCCCGGTGTCACCTTCTATGGCTACACCTTC
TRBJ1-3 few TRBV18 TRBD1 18 CASSPQGGNLHSGNTIYF TGTGCCAGCTCGCCCCAGGGGGGCAACCTACACTCTGGAAACACCATATATTTT
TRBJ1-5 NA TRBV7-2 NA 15 CASSLGRTNNQPQHF TGTGCCAGCAGCTTAGGCAGGACAAACAATCAGCCCCAGCATTTT
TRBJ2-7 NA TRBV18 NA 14 CASSPEGLVAEQYF TGTGCCAGCTCACCAGAAGGGTTAGTCGCCGAGCAGTACTTC
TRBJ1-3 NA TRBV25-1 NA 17 CASSESAGHPSGNTIYF TGTGCCAGCAGTGAATCTGCGGGACACCCCTCTGGAAACACCATATATTTT
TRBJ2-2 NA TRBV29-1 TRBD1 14 CSVTRTGGSGELFF TGCAGCGTCACCAGGACAGGGGGCTCCGGGGAGCTGTTTTTT
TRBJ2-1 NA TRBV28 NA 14 CASSPGAPPGEQFF TGTGCCAGCAGCCCGGGGGCCCCCCCCGGTGAGCAGTTCTTC
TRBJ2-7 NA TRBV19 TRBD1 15 CASSNPGQGPYEQYF TGTGCCAGTAGTAACCCGGGACAGGGCCCCTACGAGCAGTACTTC
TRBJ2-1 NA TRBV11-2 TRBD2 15 CASSPAGTSGYEQFF TGTGCCAGCAGCCCGGCCGGGACTAGCGGGTATGAGCAGTTCTTC
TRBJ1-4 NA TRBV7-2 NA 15 CASIDNRARGEKLFF TGTGCCAGTATAGACAACAGGGCTCGGGGAGAAAAACTGTTTTTT
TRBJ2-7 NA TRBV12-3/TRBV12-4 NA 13 CASSLNSIYEQYF TGTGCCAGCAGTTTGAACAGCATCTACGAGCAGTACTTC
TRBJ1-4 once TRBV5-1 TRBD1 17 CASSLMPIRTGVEKLFF TGCGCCAGCAGCTTGATGCCCATCCGGACAGGAGTTGAAAAACTGTTTTTT
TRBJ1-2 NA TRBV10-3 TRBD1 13 CAISGQANYGYTF TGTGCCATCAGCGGACAGGCAAACTATGGCTACACCTTC
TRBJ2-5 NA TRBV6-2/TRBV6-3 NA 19 CASSYSYLTDSAYRETQYF TGTGCCAGCAGTTACTCCTACCTCACTGACAGCGCGTATCGGGAGACCCAGTACTTC
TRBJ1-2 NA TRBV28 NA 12 CAAREANYGYTF TGTGCCGCAAGGGAAGCTAACTATGGCTACACCTTC
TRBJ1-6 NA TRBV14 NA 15 CASSSGHGIPSPLHF TGTGCCAGCAGCTCGGGACACGGAATACCATCACCCCTCCACTTT
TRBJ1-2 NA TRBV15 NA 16 CATSQTGPLNDYGYTF TGTGCCACCAGTCAAACAGGGCCCCTAAATGACTATGGCTACACCTTC
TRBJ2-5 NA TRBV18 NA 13 CASSSGLQETQYF TGTGCCAGCTCGTCCGGGCTGCAAGAGACCCAGTACTTC
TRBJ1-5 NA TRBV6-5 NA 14 CASSYSPGNQPQHF TGTGCCAGCAGTTACTCCCCAGGCAATCAGCCCCAGCATTTT
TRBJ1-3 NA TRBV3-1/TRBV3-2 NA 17 CASSQDLPKGSGNTIYF TGTGCCAGCAGCCAAGACCTACCCAAAGGCTCTGGAAACACCATATATTTT
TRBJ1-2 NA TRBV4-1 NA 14 CASSQEGTGYGYTF TGCGCCAGCAGCCAAGAAGGTACAGGCTATGGCTACACCTTC
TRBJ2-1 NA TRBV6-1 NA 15 CASSEGGTDYNEQFF TGTGCCAGCAGTGAAGGTGGGACCGATTACAATGAGCAGTTCTTC
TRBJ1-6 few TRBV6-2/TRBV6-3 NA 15 CASSYSKGFGSPLHF TGTGCCAGCAGTTACTCGAAGGGGTTCGGTTCACCCCTCCACTTT
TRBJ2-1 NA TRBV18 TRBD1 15 CASSPSQGAINEQFF TGTGCCAGCTCACCATCACAGGGGGCGATCAATGAGCAGTTCTTC
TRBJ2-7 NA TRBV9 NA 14 CASSARDASYEQYF TGTGCCAGCAGCGCACGGGACGCCTCCTACGAGCAGTACTTC
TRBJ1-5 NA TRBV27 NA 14 CASSSWGGGQPQHF TGTGCCAGCAGTTCGTGGGGAGGAGGTCAGCCCCAGCATTTT
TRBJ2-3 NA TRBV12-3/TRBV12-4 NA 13 CASRTPWADTQYF TGTGCCAGCAGGACACCGTGGGCAGATACGCAGTATTTT